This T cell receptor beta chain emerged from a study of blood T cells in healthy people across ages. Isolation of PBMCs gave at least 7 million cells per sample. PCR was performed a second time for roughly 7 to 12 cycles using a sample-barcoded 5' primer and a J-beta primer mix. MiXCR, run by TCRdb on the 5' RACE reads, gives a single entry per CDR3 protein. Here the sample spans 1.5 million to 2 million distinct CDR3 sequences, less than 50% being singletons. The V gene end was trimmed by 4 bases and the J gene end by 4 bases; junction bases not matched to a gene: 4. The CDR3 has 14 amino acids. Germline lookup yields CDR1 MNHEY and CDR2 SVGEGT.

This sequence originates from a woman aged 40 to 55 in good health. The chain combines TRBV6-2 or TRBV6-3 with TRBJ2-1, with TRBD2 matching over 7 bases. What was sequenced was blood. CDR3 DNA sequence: TGTGCCAGCAGTTGGGGGGGGTCTTACAATGAGCAGTTCTTC. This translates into CASSWGGSYNEQFF.